This TCR beta chain derives from a study of control samples from healthy donors and cancer patients. Sequenced by immunoSEQ multiplex PCR; TCRdb stores in-frame clones only, minus some. The table records roughly 51,000 clones, about nine tenths of them present only once. Sequencing was carried out using PBMCs. This TCR derives from a middle-aged man with colorectal cancer.

Written as DNA, the CDR3 is TGTGCCAGTAGTCGACAAACAAACATTCAGTACTTC. Encoded protein: CASSRQTNIQYF. The chain has TRBV19 and TRBJ2-4; D gene ambiguous. The CDR3 totals 12 residues. The germline V and J ends were trimmed by 5 bases and 6 bases, with 8 bases remaining between them. CDR1 is LNHDA, CDR2 SQIVND, per germline (reference sequence).